The 24 T cell receptor beta chains below all came from one sample that was sequenced in a study of post-analysis software for immune sequencing data. The antigens of these receptors remain unknown. Presence of unique molecular identifiers characterized the TCR beta cDNA libraries. TCRdb fed the PCR reads into MiXCR, producing one record per CDR3 protein. The sample holds hundreds of thousands of distinct CDR3 sequences, less than 40% seen once. Findings and limits, study-wide: Controls had lower frequencies than patients of a handful of TRBV segments, which included TRBV5-6, TRBV5-1 and TRBV20-1.

Source material: blood. The receptors derive from a girl aged 2 to 10 with multiple sclerosis.

The rearrangement links TRBV6-1 to TRBJ2-4; D possibly matches TRBD1 or TRBD2 (7 bases each). V was cut by 5 bases and J by 13 bases, with 15 bases left in between. CDR3 length equals 12 residues. Germline V gene lookup returns CDR1 MNHNS and CDR2 SASEGT. CDR3 in amino acids: CASSPQGGEQYF. The CDR3 nucleotides read TGTGCCAGCAGTCCCCAGGGGGGGGAGCAGTACTTC.

In its sample, this clonotype was seen a few times. The chain employs TRBV28 and TRBJ2-7; D unclear. The length of the CDR3 is 12 residues. CDR1 is MDHEN, CDR2 SYDVKM, per germline. The V gene lost 5 bases and the J gene lost 2 bases, with 7 bases spanning the gap. The CDR3 here is CASSPNAYEQYF. CDR3 bases: TGTGCCAGCAGTCCCAACGCCTACGAGCAGTACTTC.

This clonotype appeared a few times. The CDR3 reads CASGQGLQETQYF. The CDR3 DNA follows: TGTGCCAGCGGACAGGGACTCCAAGAGACCCAGTACTTC. The chain couples TRBV6-2 or TRBV6-3 to TRBJ2-5; 8 bases line up with TRBD1. V lost 8 bases to trimming and J lost 1 base; unmatched junction nucleotides: 3. This CDR3 spans 13 amino acids. Germline V gives CDR1 MNHEY, CDR2 SVGEGT.

The chain carries TRBV29-1 and TRBJ2-5, with TRBD1 matching over 8 bases. V shed 7 bases and J 4 bases; nucleotides not matched to a gene: 14. The CDR3 is 15 residues long. Germline loops: CDR1 SQVTM, CDR2 ANQGSEA. CDR3 in amino acids: CSAGRQGRGGETQYF. The CDR3 DNA follows: TGCAGCGCGGGGAGACAGGGGCGTGGTGGAGAGACCCAGTACTTC.

This clonotype has a count of ten or more. The chain employs TRBV4-3 and TRBJ2-7, with 8 positions matching TRBD1. The J call may be incorrect, as the DNA end agrees better with TRBJ2-5. From germline, CDR1 is LGHNA and CDR2 YSLEER. The CDR3 runs 15 residues. CDR3 bases: TGCGCCAGCAGCCAAGATTTGGACAGGGTTGAGACCCAGTACTTC. This codes for CASSQDLDRVETQYF.

Worth noting for this clonotype: This may come from a read error, since a much larger clone is one base off. The CDR3 sequence: CSVGGRVGPYEQYF. The CDR3 DNA reads TGCAGCGTTGGCGGCAGGGTAGGTCCCTACGAGCAGTACTTC. The rearrangement uses TRBV29-1 and TRBJ2-5, with D perhaps matching TRBD1 (5 bases). The better agreement between TRBJ2-7 and the DNA end casts doubt on the J call. This CDR3 is 14 amino acids long. Germline V gene sequence: CDR1 SQVTM, CDR2 ANQGSEA.

CDR3 nucleotide sequence: TGTGCCAGCAGTTTACGTTTCTCCTACGAGCAGTACTTC. Protein sequence: CASSLRFSYEQYF. The rearrangement uses TRBV27 and TRBJ2-7; D not resolved. The germline V and J ends were trimmed by 2 bases and 0 bases, with 5 bases remaining between them. CDR3 size: 13 residues. Germline V gene data show CDR1 as MNHEY and CDR2 as SMNVEV (reference sequence).

The chain links TRBV4-1 to TRBJ2-1; TRBD2 agrees at 9 bases. The CDR3 consists of 16 residues. V trimming: 0 bases; J trimming: 5 bases; junction bases outside the gene matches: 5. Germline CDR1 MGHRA, CDR2 YSYEKL. The CDR3 is CASSQDWSGGNNEQFF. In DNA form, the CDR3 reads TGCGCCAGCAGCCAAGATTGGAGCGGGGGGAACAATGAGCAGTTCTTC.

About this clonotype: Germline and junction disagree at one end, which may indicate a read error. This chain uses TRBV6-5 with TRBJ2-7; possible D gene TRBD2, 5 bases. Germline values: CDR1 MNHEY, CDR2 SVGAGI. This CDR3 region has 16 residues. In nucleotides, the CDR3 is TGTGCCGGCAGTTACAGCGGCCTACCCAGAGCCCACGAGCAGTACTTC. Protein sequence: CAGSYSGLPRAHEQYF.

This clonotype was seen only a few times. The rearrangement joins TRBV12-3 or TRBV12-4 to TRBJ1-4, with 8 bases identical to TRBD1. Trimming removed 6 bases from V and 3 bases from J; junction bases left unmatched: 6. The CDR3 has 15 residues. The CDR3 is CASSPSGQANEKLFF. Here the CDR3 DNA reads TGTGCCAGCAGCCCCTCGGGACAGGCTAATGAAAAACTGTTTTTT.

The chain carries TRBV12-3 or TRBV12-4 and TRBJ2-5, with a weak D call TRBD2 (5 bases). This CDR3 is built from 13 residues. Trimming stripped 6 bases from V and 5 bases from J, with 13 bases between. CDR3 DNA sequence: TGTGCCAGCAGATTCCCGGGCGGGGAGACCCAGTACTTC. It translates to CASRFPGGETQYF.

This clonotype was detected only a few times. V usage is TRBV29-1 and J usage is TRBJ2-1; 10 nucleotides match TRBD2. Germline V CDR1 and CDR2: SQVTM, ANQGSEA. V lost 7 bases, J lost 5 bases, and 11 bases stayed unmatched. CDR3 size: 15 residues. CDR3 residues: CSAELAGRSNNEQFF. The CDR3 DNA sequence: TGCAGCGCCGAACTAGCGGGGCGGTCGAACAATGAGCAGTTCTTC.

This chain uses TRBV6-5 with TRBJ1-4, with D possibly being TRBD1 (5 bases). V was trimmed by 5 bases and J by 5 bases, leaving 9 bases between them. Germline assignment: CDR1 MNHEY and CDR2 SVGAGI. The CDR3 spans 13 residues. The CDR3 is CASSRGRNEKLFF. The CDR3 nucleotides read TGTGCCAGCAGTCGGGGCCGAAATGAAAAACTGTTTTTT.

This clonotype has only a few counts. The rearrangement links TRBV25-1 to TRBJ2-3; TRBD2 might be the D (6 bases). The CDR3 totals 15 residues. The germline V gene has CDR1 MGHDK and CDR2 SYGVNS. V lost 3 bases and J 1 base, leaving 11 bases between the germline ends. CDR3 residues: CASSENPSGTDTQYF. CDR3 DNA sequence: TGTGCCAGCAGTGAGAACCCTAGCGGCACAGATACGCAGTATTTT.

The chain couples TRBV12-3 or TRBV12-4 to TRBJ2-1; the match to TRBD2 covers 8 bases. V shed 7 bases and J 12 bases; nucleotides not matched to a gene: 8. There are 12 residues in the CDR3. CDR3 nucleotides: TGTGCCAGCACCCAGACTAGCGTAGGGCAGTTCTTC. Protein product: CASTQTSVGQFF.

The CDR3 sequence is CSARDRAGTGNTIYF. For the CDR3, the DNA is TGCAGTGCTAGAGATCGGGCAGGGACTGGAAACACCATATATTTT. The J gene is TRBJ1-3, the V gene TRBV20-1, with D possibly matching TRBD1 (5 bases). Germline V gene data show CDR1 as DFQATT and CDR2 as SNEGSKA (reference sequence). CDR3 length: 15 residues. Trimming left V 0 bases short and J 2 bases short, with 11 bases between.

Points on this clonotype: Since a much larger clone is just one base distant, this may be a read error. The rearrangement links TRBV7-6 to TRBJ2-7; tentatively, D is TRBD2 (5 bases). The CDR3 totals 16 residues. CDR1 and CDR2 (germline): SGHVS, FNYEAQ. CDR3 DNA: TGTGCCAGCAGCTTAGTATTAGAGGGCAGTGGGTACGGGCAGTACTTC. Its protein product is CASSLVLEGSGYGQYF.

The chain is built from TRBV7-9 and TRBJ1-2; D may be TRBD1 (5 bases). Germline CDR1 is SEHNR and CDR2 is FQNEAQ (reference sequence). This CDR3 is built from 15 residues. V was cut by 5 bases and J by 5 bases, with 18 bases left in between. CDR3 region: CASSPGAGSLYGYTF. CDR3 in DNA: TGTGCCAGCAGCCCCGGGGCTGGCAGCCTTTATGGCTACACCTTC.

This clonotype was counted between two and nine times. In DNA form, the CDR3 reads TGTGCCAGCAGTTTATCGAGGGGACTGATTAATGAAAAACTGTTTTTT. This encodes CASSLSRGLINEKLFF. V usage is TRBV27 and J usage is TRBJ1-4; a possible D gene is TRBD1 (5 bases). From germline, CDR1 is MNHEY and CDR2 SMNVEV (reference sequence). Trimming cost V 0 bases and J 4 bases, with 12 bases left between them. CDR3 length: 16 amino acids.

This chain uses TRBV3-1 with TRBJ2-1; 16 bases map to TRBD2. Germline trimming cut 4 bases from V and 9 bases from J; bases unmatched to any gene: 6. CDR3 size: 16 residues. Germline V gene lookup returns CDR1 LGHDT and CDR2 YNNKEL (reference sequence). The CDR3 bases are TGTGCCAGCAGCCCGGGACTAGCGGGGGGGCTAGGTGAGCAGTTCTTC. It specifies CASSPGLAGGLGEQFF.

Only a few counts were recorded for this clonotype. V usage is TRBV6-2 or TRBV6-3 and J usage is TRBJ2-1, with no clear D. The CDR3 spans 12 residues. V was trimmed by 3 bases and J by 10 bases, leaving 10 bases between them. Germline-derived CDR1 and CDR2 are MNHEY and SVGEGT. For the CDR3, the DNA is TGTGCCAGCAGTTATTTAGCAGAAGAGCAGTTCTTC. It is translated as CASSYLAEEQFF.

The chain links TRBV7-9 to TRBJ1-6; a possible D gene is TRBD1 (6 bases). Germline values: CDR1 SEHNR, CDR2 FQNEAQ (reference sequence). V lost 4 bases and J lost 11, with 18 bases in between. CDR3 length: 15 residues. CDR3 nucleotide sequence: TGTGCCAGCAGCTCATCAGCCAGGGGAGGTCCACCCCTCCACTTT. Translation: CASSSSARGGPPLHF.

Of note for this clonotype: A read error is possible here, since a much larger clone lies one base away. V gene TRBV10-2 combines with J gene TRBJ1-6; weak D call: TRBD1 (6 bases). CDR1 WSHSY and CDR2 SAAADI come from the germline V gene. This CDR3 spans 15 amino acids. This CDR3 reads CACRGSLANASPLHF. For the CDR3, the DNA is TGCGCCTGCAGGGGCAGTCTAGCAAACGCTTCACCCCTCCACTTT.

This clonotype was picked up a small number of times. The genes are TRBV20-1 and TRBJ2-5; no definite D call. From germline, CDR1 is DFQATT and CDR2 SNEGSKA (reference sequence). V was cut by 5 bases and J by 0 bases, with 7 bases left in between. CDR3 length: 12 amino acids. CDR3 DNA: TGCAGTGCTGTAGGTTACCAAGAGACCCAGTACTTC. This gives the protein CSAVGYQETQYF.